These 9 T cell receptor beta chains came from one sample sequenced in a study of OX40 agonist ivuxolimab in advanced cancers. Sequencing used immunoSEQ multiplex PCR; TCRdb keeps in-frame clones, though not all of them. This sample yields about 40,000 clones, of which about 91% are seen a single time; roughly a quarter belongs to the top ten. The sample was CD4+ or CD8+ T cells sorted from blood, taken in a trial of the OX40 agonist ivuxolimab. All receptors derive from an adult with an advanced solid tumor such as melanoma, head and neck, liver or kidney cancer.

The gene calls are TRBV14 and TRBJ2-1; TRBD2 might be the D (5 bases). The V and J ends lost 0 bases and 3 bases respectively, with 15 bases between them. The CDR3 runs 17 residues. Per germline, CDR1 SGHDN and CDR2 FVKESK. The chain's CDR3 is CASSQDLTTNLYNEQFF. CDR3 nucleotides: TGTGCCAGCAGCCAAGATCTGACTACCAACCTCTACAATGAGCAGTTCTTC. The complete variable domain, with remaining parts taken from reference TRBV14 and TRBJ2-1, reads EAGVTQFPSHSVIEKGQTVTLRCDPISGHDNLYWYRRVMGKEIKFLLHFVKESKQDESGMPNNRFLAERTGGTYSTLKVQPAELEDSGVYFCASSQDLTTNLYNEQFFGPGTRLTVL.

The J gene is TRBJ2-7, the V gene TRBV27, with 7 bases aligning to TRBD1. Germline assignment: CDR1 MNHEY and CDR2 SMNVEV (reference sequence). This CDR3 comprises 14 residues. Unmatched junction bases numbered 11, after V lost 6 bases and J lost 6 bases. The CDR3 here is CASSITGTASEQYF. The CDR3 DNA reads as TGTGCCAGCAGCATTACCGGGACAGCTTCCGAGCAGTACTTC.

This chain uses TRBV27 with TRBJ2-1; possible D gene TRBD2, 6 bases. The length of the CDR3 is 13 residues. Per the germline V gene, CDR1 is MNHEY and CDR2 is SMNVEV (reference sequence). V was pared by 3 bases and J by 6 bases, with 9 bases between. Written as DNA, the CDR3 is TGTGCCAGCAGTTTTGGCGGGGTCAATGAGCAGTTCTTC. Its translation: CASSFGGVNEQFF.

The chain couples TRBV5-1 to TRBJ2-1, with TRBD2 matching 10 bases. From germline, CDR1 is SGHRS and CDR2 YFSETQ. Trimming cost V 5 bases and J 5 bases; bases outside gene matches: 4. This CDR3 is built from 14 residues. DNA for the CDR3: TGCGCCAGCAGGTTAGCGGGAGGTCACAATGAGCAGTTCTTC. Its protein is CASRLAGGHNEQFF.

This chain links TRBV6-5 with TRBJ1-2, with D perhaps matching TRBD1 (5 bases). Per germline, CDR1 MNHEY and CDR2 SVGAGI. Deletions cut 4 bases from V and 5 bases from J, with 11 bases between. This CDR3 comprises 13 residues. CDR3 sequence reads: CASSLGGGYGYTF. Written as DNA, the CDR3 is TGTGCCAGCAGTTTGGGGGGTGGATATGGCTACACCTTC.

The rearrangement links TRBV13 to TRBJ2-7, with D maybe TRBD1 (5 bases). Trimming stripped 1 base from V and 6 bases from J, with 13 bases between. The CDR3 has 14 residues. CDR1 is PRHDT and CDR2 is FYEKMQ in the germline V gene (reference sequence). The CDR3 spells CASSLERGSSEQYF. As DNA, the CDR3 is TGTGCCAGCAGCTTAGAAAGGGGATCTTCCGAGCAGTACTTC.

This clone was counted between two and nine times. The J gene is TRBJ1-2, the V gene TRBV7-9; no clear D gene. The CDR3 spans 13 residues. Germline V gene sequence: CDR1 SEHNR, CDR2 FQNEAQ (reference sequence). Trimming removed 0 bases at V and 8 bases at J, with 10 bases between. In DNA form, the CDR3 reads TGTGCCAGCAGCTTAGCACTCACCCAGGGCTACACCTTC. Protein product: CASSLALTQGYTF.

V usage is TRBV28 and J usage is TRBJ2-7, with D tentatively TRBD1 or TRBD2 (5 bases each). Per the germline V gene, CDR1 is MDHEN and CDR2 is SYDVKM. Trimming took off 3 bases at V and 3 bases at J, with 12 bases between the two ends. The CDR3 length is 14 residues. This CDR3 reads CASSFGTEFYEQYF. DNA for the CDR3: TGTGCCAGCAGTTTCGGGACCGAGTTCTACGAGCAGTACTTC.

The chain has TRBV4-1 and TRBJ2-7; no firm D call. V lost 4 bases and J 3 bases, leaving 13 bases between the germline ends. Germline V gene data show CDR1 as MGHRA and CDR2 as YSYEKL. CDR3 length: 14 amino acids. The CDR3 is CASSRTSVDYEQYF. The CDR3 DNA follows: TGCGCCAGCAGCCGCACGTCGGTAGACTACGAGCAGTACTTC.